A single sample is the source of the 31 T cell receptor beta chains below, sequenced in a study of immune cell composition in non-small cell lung cancer. The repertoire was sequenced with immunoSEQ multiplex PCR; TCRdb's copy has only in-frame clones and lacks some. The profile covers around 3,700 clones, with around 62% appearing a single time and about 7.8% taken by the ten largest. The sample consisted of lung tumor tissue. These receptors all stem from a human donor with non-small cell lung cancer.

There are a few counts of this clone. The rearrangement uses TRBV19 and TRBJ1-4; no clear D gene. Germline V CDR1 and CDR2: LNHDA, SQIVND (reference sequence). The CDR3 has 13 amino acids. The V and J ends lost 3 bases and 6 bases respectively, with 8 bases between them. In DNA, the CDR3 is TGTGCCAGTAGTATGGGCCAGCATGAAAAACTGTTTTTT. It is translated as CASSMGQHEKLFF.

This chain joins TRBV7-2 and TRBJ2-6; 9 nucleotides line up with TRBD1. Germline V CDR1 and CDR2: SGHTA, FQGNSA. The CDR3 consists of 17 residues. The ends lost 5 bases at V and 0 bases at J; junction bases unmatched: 5. The CDR3 nucleotides are TGTGCCAGCAGCCCCAGGACAGGGGCCTCTGGGGCCAACGTCCTGACTTTC. Its translation is CASSPRTGASGANVLTF.

In its sample, this clone is medium-sized. The chain uses TRBV28 and TRBJ1-1, with TRBD1 matching 10 bases. The CDR3 loop spans 17 amino acids. Trimming took 6 bases from V and 0 from J; bases not matched to a gene: 10. In germline, CDR1 is MDHEN, CDR2 SYDVKM. CDR3 region: CASSQSRDRGMNTEAFF. DNA for the CDR3: TGTGCCAGCAGCCAATCGCGGGACAGGGGAATGAACACTGAAGCTTTCTTT.

In this sample, this clone turned up a few times. The genes are TRBV27 and TRBJ1-5; D may be TRBD1 (5 bases). The CDR3 runs 14 residues. Germline lookup yields CDR1 MNHEY and CDR2 SMNVEV (reference sequence). V gave up 5 bases and J gave up 2 bases, with 10 bases separating them. Here the CDR3 reads CASSPGWGNQPQHF. In nucleotides, the CDR3 is TGTGCCAGCAGTCCAGGGTGGGGCAATCAGCCCCAGCATTTT.

The rearrangement uses TRBV7-3 and TRBJ2-3, with TRBD2 matching over 11 bases. Germline loops: CDR1 SGHTA, CDR2 FQGTGA. V trimming: 4 bases; J trimming: 6 bases; junction bases outside the gene matches: 3. The CDR3 sequence is 14 residues long. The CDR3 coding sequence is TGTGCCAGCAGCTACACTAGCGGGAGTGATACGCAGTATTTT. Translated, it gives CASSYTSGSDTQYF.

This clone was picked up a small number of times. The chain uses TRBV7-2 and TRBJ2-1; 7 nucleotides line up with TRBD2. Germline loops: CDR1 SGHTA, CDR2 FQGNSA. V was pared by 1 base and J by 6 bases, with 6 bases of the junction left unmatched. The CDR3 length is 15 residues. In DNA form, the CDR3 reads TGTGCCAGCAGCTTAGGCGGGGGAATTCCCAATGAGCAGTTCTTC. It yields the protein CASSLGGGIPNEQFF.

This clone came up a few times. The J gene is TRBJ1-2, the V gene TRBV28; no definite D call. The germline V and J ends were trimmed by 6 bases and 0 bases, with 17 bases remaining between them. Germline CDR1 MDHEN, CDR2 SYDVKM. The CDR3 is 16 amino acids. The chain's CDR3 is CASSTRPGYPNYGYTF. The CDR3 DNA is TGTGCCAGCAGCACTCGGCCGGGATACCCTAACTATGGCTACACCTTC.

The chain is built from TRBV4-1 and TRBJ2-7; D possibly corresponds to TRBD1 (5 bases). This CDR3 has 14 residues. V lost 1 base and J lost 2, with 9 bases in between. CDR1 is MGHRA and CDR2 is YSYEKL in the germline V gene. The CDR3 DNA is TGCGCCAGCAGCCAAGGGGGCGCAACCTACGAGCAGTACTTC. As protein: CASSQGGATYEQYF.

The rearrangement joins TRBV6-6 to TRBJ2-1; 9 bases align to TRBD2. The CDR3 is made up of 15 amino acids. V dropped 6 bases and J dropped 4; count of bases not matched to a gene: 7. In germline, CDR1 is MNHNY, CDR2 SVGAGI (reference sequence). CDR3 amino acids: CASSQTSGRYNEQFF. The CDR3 DNA sequence: TGTGCCAGCAGCCAAACTAGCGGGCGATACAATGAGCAGTTCTTC.

The V call is TRBV6-5, the J call TRBJ2-7; 12 bases line up with TRBD2. Per germline, CDR1 MNHEY and CDR2 SVGAGI. Trimming cost V 6 bases and J 7 bases; bases outside gene matches: 10. This CDR3 is 15 amino acids long. This CDR3 is CASSPASGRAEEQYF. The DNA of the CDR3 is TGTGCCAGCAGCCCCGCTAGCGGGAGGGCCGAAGAGCAGTACTTC.

Sample share makes this clone large (0.1 to 1%). The chain combines TRBV5-4 with TRBJ2-6; 9 bases are shared with TRBD1. V trimming: 3 bases; J trimming: 0 bases; junction bases outside the gene matches: 7. Germline CDR1 reads SGHNT; CDR2 reads YYREEE (reference sequence). CDR3 length: 18 amino acids. The CDR3 spells CASSWDRVNSSGANVLTF. In DNA, the CDR3 is TGTGCCAGCAGCTGGGACAGGGTAAATTCCTCTGGGGCCAACGTCCTGACTTTC.

This chain joins TRBV5-1 and TRBJ1-2, with 10 bases that match TRBD1. The germline gives CDR1 SGHRS, CDR2 YFSETQ. The J segment lost 4 bases and the V segment lost 5 bases, leaving 5 bases of the junction unmatched. The CDR3 is made up of 14 amino acids. In nucleotides, the CDR3 is TGCGCCAGCAGACGGACAGGGGGGATCTATGGCTACACCTTC. Translated, it gives CASRRTGGIYGYTF.

This chain connects TRBV5-6 to TRBJ2-5; TRBD2 agrees at 12 bases. The J segment lost 5 bases and the V segment lost 2 bases, leaving 1 base of the junction unmatched. CDR3 length equals 14 residues. Germline assignment: CDR1 SGHDT and CDR2 YYEEEE. DNA for the CDR3: TGTGCCAGCAGCTTTACTAGCGGGGGGGAGACCCAGTACTTC. Its protein is CASSFTSGGETQYF.

The rearrangement links TRBV6-6 to TRBJ2-5; no reliable D call. This CDR3 has 14 residues. CDR1 is MNHNY, CDR2 SVGAGI, per germline (reference sequence). With 6 bases removed from V and 2 bases from J, the gap between germline ends came to 13 bases. The chain's CDR3 is CASSNWKEQETQYF. CDR3 bases: TGTGCCAGCAGCAACTGGAAGGAGCAAGAGACCCAGTACTTC.

The gene calls are TRBV18 and TRBJ2-5; perhaps TRBD2 as D (6 bases). The V and J ends lost 5 bases and 5 bases respectively, with 18 bases between them. The CDR3 loop spans 15 amino acids. Per germline, CDR1 KGHSH and CDR2 LQKENI. The CDR3 DNA follows: TGTGCCAGCTCAGCTCGTCCCGGGGGTAGGGAGACCCAGTACTTC. Protein product: CASSARPGGRETQYF.

This sequence joins TRBV18 and TRBJ2-7; perhaps TRBD2 as D (6 bases). Trimming removed 0 bases at V and 5 bases at J, with 14 bases between. The CDR3 runs 15 residues. The V gene's germline CDR1 is KGHSH and CDR2 LQKENI. The CDR3: CASSPPGLMSNEQYF. The CDR3 DNA reads as TGTGCCAGCTCACCACCGGGACTCATGAGTAACGAGCAGTACTTC.

This chain joins TRBV4-2 and TRBJ1-2; D ambiguous. This CDR3 region has 14 residues. Germline V CDR1 and CDR2: LGHNA, YNFKEQ. Deletions cut 0 bases from V and 8 bases from J, with 13 bases between. The CDR3 protein is CASSQDRGVGGYTF. The CDR3 coding sequence is TGTGCCAGCAGCCAAGATCGAGGAGTCGGCGGCTACACCTTC.

Of note for this clone: One end of the junction is discordant with germline, which a read error may explain. The gene calls are TRBV7-2 and TRBJ2-4; the match to TRBD1 covers 8 bases. Germline values: CDR1 SGHTA, CDR2 FQGNSA. The CDR3 extends over 14 amino acids. The chain's CDR3 is CASSLLTGDGIQYF. The CDR3 DNA is TGCGCCAGCAGCCTCCTGACAGGGGATGGCATTCAGTACTTC.

V usage is TRBV5-6 and J usage is TRBJ2-5; 7 nucleotides agree with TRBD1. V lost 5 bases, J lost 0 bases, and 7 bases stayed unmatched. The CDR3 is 15 amino acids. In germline, CDR1 is SGHDT, CDR2 YYEEEE. CDR3 residues: CASRLGTAYQETQYF. In DNA, the CDR3 is TGTGCCAGCAGGCTAGGGACAGCGTACCAAGAGACCCAGTACTTC.

This clone showed up just a few times. The chain is built from TRBV7-2 and TRBJ2-3; 11 bases are shared with TRBD2. From germline, CDR1 is SGHTA and CDR2 FQGNSA. The V segment lost 3 bases and the J segment 5 bases; nucleotides outside the gene matches: 4. The CDR3 has 15 residues. The CDR3 nucleotides are TGTGCCAGCAGCTTTAGCGGGGGGGCTGGAGATACGCAGTATTTT. Protein product: CASSFSGGAGDTQYF.

V gene TRBV11-2 combines with J gene TRBJ2-1, with D possibly being TRBD2 (5 bases). The length of the CDR3 is 12 residues. Germline assignment: CDR1 SGHAT and CDR2 FQNNGV. With 4 bases removed from V and 8 bases from J, the gap between germline ends came to 9 bases. CDR3 nucleotide sequence: TGTGCCAGCAGCTCAGCGAGGGATGAGCAGTTCTTC. It specifies CASSSARDEQFF.

CDR3 DNA sequence: TGTGCCAGCACTCCCGGGACAGGGGTAACCTATGGCTACACCTTC. It yields the protein CASTPGTGVTYGYTF. The chain has TRBV6-6 and TRBJ1-2, with 10 positions matching TRBD1. This CDR3 has 15 amino acids. J was trimmed by 4 bases and V by 7 bases; bases with no gene match: 9. CDR1 is MNHNY and CDR2 is SVGAGI in the germline V gene (reference sequence).

This clone has only one observation. The V gene is TRBV6-5, the J gene TRBJ1-1, with D possibly matching TRBD1 (6 bases). V was trimmed by 6 bases and J by 12 bases, leaving 20 bases between them. The length of the CDR3 is 13 residues. The germline V gene has CDR1 MNHEY and CDR2 SVGAGI. The CDR3 sequence is CASRPGGGEGSFF. CDR3 DNA: TGTGCCAGCAGACCCGGAGGGGGGGAGGGGTCTTTCTTT.

The V and J genes are TRBV7-2 and TRBJ2-3, with D unresolved. The CDR3 contains 13 residues. CDR1 SGHTA and CDR2 FQGNSA come from the germline V gene. V lost 1 base, J lost 6 bases, and 8 bases lay in between. Here the CDR3 DNA reads TGTGCCAGCAGCTTAGGTGATCGGGATACGCAGTATTTT. It codes for CASSLGDRDTQYF.

The CDR3 DNA reads as TGCAGACAACAGGGGGGAACTGAAGCTTTCTTT. This codes for CRQQGGTEAFF. The chain couples TRBV20-1 to TRBJ1-1, with 8 bases fitting TRBD1. This CDR3 contains 11 residues. CDR1 is DFQATT and CDR2 is SNEGSKA in the germline V gene (reference sequence).

V and J are TRBV7-2 and TRBJ2-1; 7 nucleotides agree with TRBD2. The V and J ends lost 0 bases and 4 bases, in that order; junction bases with no gene match: 12. The CDR3 is 18 amino acids. Germline loops: CDR1 SGHTA, CDR2 FQGNSA. CDR3 nucleotides: TGTGCCAGCAGCTTAGCCCCCGGGAACGCGGGGGTATACAATGAGCAGTTCTTC. This codes for CASSLAPGNAGVYNEQFF.

CDR3 loop: CASSGLAGDGETQYF. The CDR3 region has the DNA TGTGCCAGTAGCGGACTAGCGGGAGATGGCGAGACCCAGTACTTC. The chain recombines TRBV19 with TRBJ2-5, with TRBD2 identical over 13 bases. The CDR3 is 15 amino acids. CDR1 LNHDA and CDR2 SQIVND come from the germline V gene (reference sequence). J was trimmed by 5 bases and V by 6 bases; bases with no gene match: 6. Full variable domain (outside the CDR3, taken from reference TRBV19 and TRBJ2-5): DGGITQSPKYLFRKEGQNVTLSCEQNLNHDAMYWYRQDPGQGLRLIYYSQIVNDFQKGDIAEGYSVSREKKESFPLTVTSAQKNPTAFYLCASSGLAGDGETQYFGPGTRLLVL.

The chain joins TRBV6-1 to TRBJ1-2; 8 nucleotides agree with TRBD1. V shed 1 base and J 7 bases; nucleotides not matched to a gene: 8. Germline V gene data show CDR1 as MNHNS and CDR2 as SASEGT. The CDR3 is 15 residues long. The CDR3 reads CASSEVAGGLVGYTF. CDR3 in DNA: TGTGCCAGCAGTGAAGTGGCAGGGGGCTTGGTTGGCTACACCTTC.

The chain is built from TRBV7-2 and TRBJ1-1; D possibly corresponds to TRBD1 (6 bases). Germline-derived CDR1 and CDR2 are SGHTA and FQGNSA. Trimming shortened V by 3 bases and J by 5 bases, and 10 bases separated the two germline ends. CDR3 length: 13 amino acids. For the CDR3, the DNA is TGTGCCAGCAGCTTCAGGGGTAAAACTGAAGCTTTCTTT. Its protein is CASSFRGKTEAFF.

In this sample, this clone is large. This sequence joins TRBV6-5 and TRBJ2-7; weak D call: TRBD1 (6 bases). V was clipped by 2 bases and J by 5 bases, with 7 bases between them. This CDR3 has 12 residues. The germline CDR1 and CDR2 sequences are MNHEY and SVGAGI. The CDR3 spells CASSYEGDEQYF. CDR3 nucleotide sequence: TGTGCCAGCAGTTACGAGGGGGACGAGCAGTACTTC.

The rearrangement joins TRBV19 to TRBJ1-3; maybe TRBD1 (5 bases). The germline V gene has CDR1 LNHDA and CDR2 SQIVND (reference sequence). Trimming cost V 4 bases and J 0 bases, with 10 bases left between them. This CDR3 has 15 amino acids. The CDR3 region has the DNA TGTGCCAGTAGTAACAGGAGAAGCTCTGGAAACACCATATATTTT. Its protein is CASSNRRSSGNTIYF.